The entry below gives a single T cell receptor beta chain sequence along with its context. Repertoires were generated with immunoSEQ multiplex PCR, while TCRdb's copy carries only in-frame clones and drops some. The sample has around 200,000 clones, around 82% seen once. The entry originates in a study of cytomegalovirus exposure and HLA in healthy donors. Germline lookup yields CDR1 PRHDT and CDR2 FYEKMQ (reference sequence). V dropped 0 bases and J dropped 1 base, with 9 bases sitting between them. The CDR3 spans 15 residues. The receptor was isolated from a woman between 18 and 30 years old in good health and CMV-seropositive. The chain couples TRBV13 to TRBJ2-5; D possibly corresponds to TRBD2 (6 bases). The sample consisted of PBMCs. CDR3 sequence: CASSLGGGTQETQYF. The DNA of the CDR3 is TGTGCCAGCAGCTTAGGCGGAGGGACCCAAGAGACCCAGTACTTC.